This entry is about one TCR beta chain. Its specific antigen is unknown. Within one base of it there is no much larger clone, and no base qualities were kept. V is cut by 6 bases and J by 4 bases, and the space between the germline ends is 16 bases. Based on the germline V gene, the CDR1 and CDR2 sequences are SGHNT and YENEEA. Including the terminal cysteine and phenylalanine, the CDR3 comprises 15 residues. Just CDR3 DNA is preserved here, 45 bases in frame from base 1. TCRbeta CDR3 regions were amplified from genomic DNA by means of the immunoSEQ Assay, a bias-controlled multiplex PCR. The study's own analysis went as follows. The number of nucleated cells in each sample was estimated by amplification of reference gene primers within the assay. To quantify the absolute abundance of each unique TCRbeta CDR3 rearrangement, sequence reads were collapsed and filtered. For each sample, productive Simpson clonality was calculated by taking the square root of Simpson's diversity index across productive rearrangements. TCRdb holds this immuneACCESS table with in-frame rearrangements only. Some clones are missing; in checked studies, unresolved V genes explain under half, and the rest has no known cause. V, J and clone size are those of that table, while D and trimming were read from the DNA. This sample comprises fewer than 80,000 clones, about four fifths of them detected only once. Clones ranked in the top ten supply about 14% of the sample.

One collaborating source in Seattle enrolled patients during active infection and followed them longitudinally through the course of disease. The collaborating institutions used their own protocols to collect whole blood in K2EDTA tubes. For TCRbeta analysis, collaborator samples were shipped as frozen whole blood, as isolated PBMCs, or as DNA extracted from either sample type. This entry is derived from a study of blood T cell repertoires in COVID-19 (dated by TCRdb to the early 2020s). At the level of the whole study: Samples from collaborators originated in the United States, Italy and Spain and spanned both the acute and convalescent phases of COVID-19. The prospective study material was composed of cDNA or gDNA derived from T cells, B-cell-depleted T cells, or PBMCs. Deeply sampled blood TCRbeta repertoires from subjects exposed to, actively infected with, or recovered from COVID-19 were included in the dataset. Where available, HLA class I and class II types were obtained from metadata supplied by the sample provider rather than from assay-based typing. The repertoires were released in a freely available public database intended as a resource for research on the immune response to SARS-CoV-2. Samples were obtained from the ongoing ImmuneRACE study (first 160 participants) and from 950 to 1,500 subjects provided by 6 global collaborators. The sample metadata nearly always contained a de-identified subject ID, COVID-19 status, age in years and sex. Overall study results and their limits: The amount of clinical and demographic metadata varied by source and participant and was provided uncurated.

The rearrangement combines TRBV11-3 with TRBJ2-1; a tentative D match to TRBD1 spans 5 bases. This receptor was taken from a man aged 50 or older with COVID-19, enrolled during active disease. Specimen: peripheral blood. The CDR3 is CASSSGAPYYNEQFF. The base sequence is TGTGCCAGCAGTTCTGGGGCCCCATATTACAATGAGCAGTTCTTC. Outside the CDR3, residues come from the reference TRBV11-3 and TRBJ2-1 proteins, so the full variable domain is: EAGVVQSPRYKIIEKKQPVAFWCNPISGHNTLYWYLQNLGQGPELLIRYENEEAVDDSQLPKDRFSAERLKGVDSTLKIQPAELGDSAVYLCASSSGAPYYNEQFFGPGTRLTVL.